A single sample gave rise to the 17 T cell receptor beta chains below, sequenced in a study of tumor and adjacent non-tumor tissue in lung cancer. This sample's RNA came from whole unsorted tissue. TCRbeta libraries were built with three rounds of nested PCR, modified from ARM-PCR. TCRdb re-derived calls from the multiplex PCR reads in MiXCR, one entry per CDR3 protein. The sample has about 110,000 distinct CDR3 sequences, roughly 74% seen once. The sample comprised lung tumor tissue. Source of these receptors: a woman aged 55-69 years with non-small cell lung cancer.

Turning to this clonotype: One junction end does not reproduce the germline sequence, and a read error may be involved. For the CDR3, the DNA is TGTACCACCAGTGTTGGACAAAACACCGGGGAGCTGCTTTTT. It is translated as CTTSVGQNTGELLF. The V call is TRBV24-1, the J call TRBJ2-2; D is tentatively TRBD1 or TRBD2 (5 bases each). The CDR3 runs to 14 residues. Looked up from germline, CDR1 is KGHDR and CDR2 is SFDVKD.

About this clonotype itself: Being one base from a much bigger clone, this may be a read error. The CDR3 nucleotides read TGCGGTGCCAGGATAGCGGGGAGCTCCTACAATGAGCACTTCTTC. Protein: CGARIAGSSYNEHFF. This rearrangement joins TRBV20-1 to TRBJ2-1, with 8 bases that match TRBD2. This CDR3 has 15 amino acids. The germline V gene encodes CDR1 DFQATT and CDR2 SNEGSKA (reference sequence).

As regards this clonotype: Mismatch with germline at one junction end may stem from a read error. V and J are TRBV4-3 and TRBJ2-4; D is uncertain. CDR1 and CDR2 (germline): LGHNA, YSLEER. The CDR3 runs 15 residues. The CDR3 sequence is CASSQGRMSKNTQYF. The CDR3 nucleotides are TGCGCCAGCAGCCAAGGTCGAATGTCCAAAAACACTCAGTACTTC.

This chain joins TRBV5-5 and TRBJ2-7; unclear D gene. Germline CDR1 reads SGHKS; CDR2 reads YYEKEE (reference sequence). V shed 2 bases and J shed 2 bases, with 8 bases lying between them. The CDR3 runs to 13 residues. The CDR3: CASSFNHTYEQYF. For the CDR3, the DNA is TGTGCCAGCAGCTTTAACCACACCTACGAGCAGTACTTC.

Comment on this clonotype: The CDR3 does not close with the conserved phenylalanine or tryptophan, likely indicating a read error. The rearrangement links TRBV6-1 to TRBJ2-6; TRBD2 might be the D (5 bases). Germline CDR1 reads MNHNS; CDR2 reads SASEGT. V was clipped by 9 bases and J by 4 bases, with 7 bases between them. The CDR3 has 12 residues. CDR3 DNA: TGTGCCAGGCGGGTCGGGGCCAACGTCCTGACTATC. It yields the protein CARRVGANVLTI.

As concerns this clonotype: A much larger clone differs by one base, so this may be a read error. V and J are TRBV20-1 and TRBJ1-1, with 7 bases matching TRBD1. With V trimmed by 5 bases and J by 5 bases, 14 bases remained unmatched. The germline V gene encodes CDR1 DFQATT and CDR2 SNEGSKA (reference sequence). The CDR3 spans 15 residues. This CDR3 is CSARDIPAGGTEAFF. CDR3 DNA: TGCAGTGCTCGGGACATCCCAGCAGGGGGAACTGAAGCTTTCTTT.

This clonotype was recorded at least ten times. V is TRBV29-1 and J is TRBJ1-1; D may be TRBD1 (5 bases). Per the germline V gene, CDR1 is SQVTM and CDR2 is ANQGSEA. V lost 7 bases to trimming and J lost 0 bases, with 12 bases between them. CDR3 length: 13 residues. CDR3 DNA: TGCAGCGCCGTACAGGTATTGAACACTGAAGCTTTCTTT. Translated, it gives CSAVQVLNTEAFF.

For this clonotype: A junction boundary mismatches the germline segment, possibly from a read error. J is TRBJ2-7 and V is TRBV29-1; TRBD1 or TRBD2 may be the D gene (6 bases each). Germline values: CDR1 SQVTM, CDR2 ANQGSEA. The CDR3 has 15 amino acids. CDR3 in amino acids: CSVGGAPSSLYEQYF. The CDR3, as DNA: TGCAGCGTTGGGGGGGCACCCAGCTCACTCTACGAACAGTACTTC.

Details on this clonotype: A clone one base away is much larger, so this may be a read error. V and J are TRBV20-1 and TRBJ2-5; 8 nucleotides line up with TRBD2. Per the germline V gene, CDR1 is DFQATT and CDR2 is SNEGSKA (reference sequence). The CDR3 is 16 amino acids. CDR3 loop: CRARAGTSGRGETQYF. CDR3 DNA: TGCCGTGCTAGAGCAGGCACTAGCGGACGGGGGGAGACCCAGTACTTC.

Notes on this clonotype: One junction end does not reproduce the germline sequence, and a read error may be involved. The CDR3 nucleotides read TGTACCAGCAGTTATAGCGGGGGTCGCAGAGATACTCAGTATTTT. Translation gives CTSSYSGGRRDTQYF. The chain uses TRBV6-2 or TRBV6-3 and TRBJ2-3; 9 bases align to TRBD2. Germline CDR1 reads MNHEY; CDR2 reads SVGEGT. This CDR3 region has 15 residues.

Comments on this clonotype: Possible read error: a much larger clone is one base away. In DNA form, the CDR3 reads TGTGCCAGCAGTTACTTGGGGGTCCACCAAGAGACCCAGTACTTC. As protein: CASSYLGVHQETQYF. The chain recombines TRBV6-5 with TRBJ2-5, with D tentatively TRBD1 or TRBD2 (5 bases each). The CDR3 totals 15 residues. V was shortened by 1 base and J by 0 bases, with 9 bases between the two germline ends. CDR1 MNHEY and CDR2 SVGAGI come from the germline V gene.

On this clonotype itself: Given a much more abundant clone one base away, this may be a read error. The V call is TRBV5-1, the J call TRBJ1-5; possibly TRBD1 or TRBD2 for D (5 bases each). The DNA matches TRBJ2-3 better at its end, which makes the J call doubtful. The CDR3 is made up of 14 amino acids. Germline CDR1 is SGHRS and CDR2 is YFSETQ. The CDR3 sequence: CASSPDPSGQPQYF. The CDR3 coding sequence is TGCGCCAGCAGCCCCGACCCCTCGGGGCAGCCCCAGTATTTT.

Concerning this clonotype itself: The CDR3 does not close with the conserved phenylalanine or tryptophan, likely indicating a read error. The chain uses TRBV18 and TRBJ2-5; D remains unclear. Germline CDR1 and CDR2: KGHSH and LQKENI. Trimming shortened V by 0 bases and J by 2 bases, and 4 bases separated the two germline ends. This CDR3 is built from 13 residues. CDR3 in DNA: TGTGCCAGCTCACCACCCACTCAAGAGACCCAGTACTAC. This gives the protein CASSPPTQETQYY.

Only a few counts were recorded for this clonotype. The CDR3 does not end in the conserved phenylalanine or tryptophan, so this is likely a read error. V usage is TRBV7-9 and J usage is TRBJ2-1; 7 bases are shared with TRBD1. Unmatched junction bases numbered 9, after V lost 4 bases and J lost 3 bases. This CDR3 is built from 16 residues. Germline V gene data show CDR1 as SEHNR and CDR2 as FQNEAQ (reference sequence). CDR3 loop: CASSSLKQGDYNEQFV. The CDR3 nucleotides read TGTGCCAGCAGCTCCCTAAAGCAGGGGGACTACAATGAGCAGTTCGTC.

As for this clonotype: An end of the junction does not agree with germline; a read error may underlie this. The rearrangement joins TRBV10-3 to TRBJ1-1; D is ambiguous. The CDR3 loop spans 12 amino acids. Germline V CDR1 and CDR2: ENHRY, SYGVKD. This CDR3 is CAIGITPTEAFF. Here the CDR3 DNA reads TGTGCCATCGGGATCACCCCCACTGAGGCTTTCTTT.

The rearrangement joins TRBV14 to TRBJ2-1, with 8 bases that match TRBD1. Germline V gives CDR1 SGHDN, CDR2 FVKESK. The length of the CDR3 is 16 residues. The V gene end was trimmed by 10 bases and the J gene end by 5 bases; junction bases not matched to a gene: 16. The DNA for the CDR3 is TGTGCCATCTGCCTGTACGACAGGGGCACCCACAATGAGCAGTTCTTC. This sequence encodes CAICLYDRGTHNEQFF.

In its sample, this clonotype was seen many times. This chain connects TRBV4-1 to TRBJ2-7; 7 bases line up with TRBD1. V lost 4 bases, J lost 3 bases, and 3 bases stayed unmatched. Germline V gene data show CDR1 as MGHRA and CDR2 as YSYEKL. The CDR3 length is 13 residues. The CDR3 loop reads CASSRTGNYEQYF. The CDR3 region has the DNA TGCGCCAGCAGCCGGACAGGAAACTACGAGCAGTACTTC.